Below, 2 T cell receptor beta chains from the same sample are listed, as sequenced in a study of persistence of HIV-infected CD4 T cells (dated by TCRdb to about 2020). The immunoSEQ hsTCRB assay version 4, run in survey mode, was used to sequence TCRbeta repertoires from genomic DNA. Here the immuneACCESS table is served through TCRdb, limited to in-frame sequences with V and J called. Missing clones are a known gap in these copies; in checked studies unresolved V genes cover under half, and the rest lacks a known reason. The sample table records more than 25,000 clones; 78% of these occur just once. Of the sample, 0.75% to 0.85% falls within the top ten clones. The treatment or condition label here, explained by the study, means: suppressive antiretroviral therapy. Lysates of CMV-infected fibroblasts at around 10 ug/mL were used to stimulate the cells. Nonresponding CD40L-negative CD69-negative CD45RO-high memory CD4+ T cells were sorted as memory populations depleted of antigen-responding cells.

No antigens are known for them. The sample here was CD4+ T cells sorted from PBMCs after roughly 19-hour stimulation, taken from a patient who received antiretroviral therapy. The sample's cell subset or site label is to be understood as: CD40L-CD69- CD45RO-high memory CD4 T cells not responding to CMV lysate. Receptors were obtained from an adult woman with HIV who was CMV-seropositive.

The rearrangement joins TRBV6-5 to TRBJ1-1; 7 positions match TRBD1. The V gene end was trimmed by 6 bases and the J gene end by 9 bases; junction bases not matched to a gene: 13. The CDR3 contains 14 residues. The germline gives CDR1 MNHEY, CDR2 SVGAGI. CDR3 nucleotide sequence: TGTGCCAGCAGCTCGGCGATGGAGACAGGGAAAGCTTTCTTT. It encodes CASSSAMETGKAFF.

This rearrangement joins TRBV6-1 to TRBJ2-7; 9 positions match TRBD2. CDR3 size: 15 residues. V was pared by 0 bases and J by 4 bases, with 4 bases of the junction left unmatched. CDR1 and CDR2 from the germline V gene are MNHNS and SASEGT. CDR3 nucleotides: TGTGCCAGCAGTGAAGCTCCTAGCGGGGTTTACGAGCAGTACGTC. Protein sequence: CASSEAPSGVYEQYV.